These 29 T cell receptor beta chains share one sample of origin, sequenced in a study of regulatory T cells in long-lasting Graves disease. For TCR beta, libraries came from iRepertoire HTBI primers and Arm-PCR of CDR3 regions. TCRdb fed the multiplex PCR reads into MiXCR, producing one record per CDR3 protein. The repertoire has a few hundred thousand distinct CDR3 sequences, 23% of them found once; the top ten carry roughly a quarter. As for time point: persistent/refractory GD, antithyroid drugs over 5 years with positive TRAb. Extracted PBMC RNA gave rise to the TCR library. Sequenced material: peripheral blood mononuclear cells (PBMCs), taken when the disease was refractory, from a patient treated with antithyroid drugs. The receptors were sampled from a woman aged 40 to 50 with Graves disease.

This sequence joins TRBV5-1 and TRBJ1-1; D is perhaps TRBD1 (5 bases). CDR3 size: 18 residues. Germline V lookup: CDR1 SGHRS, CDR2 YFSETQ. Trimming pared 2 bases from V and 0 bases from J, leaving 20 bases between. In DNA, the CDR3 is TGCGCCAGCAGCTTTCTCCGACAGAGCTCCGAGATGAACACTGAAGCTTTCTTT. Protein: CASSFLRQSSEMNTEAFF.

This sequence joins TRBV6-1 and TRBJ1-1, with D perhaps TRBD1 (5 bases). The V end lost 6 bases, the J end lost 5 bases, and 19 bases lay between the germline ends. The CDR3 is made up of 15 amino acids. CDR1 is MNHNS, CDR2 SASEGT, per germline. Here the CDR3 DNA reads TGTGCCAGCAGGGAGGGGCGAGCGATGGGAACTGAAGCTTTCTTT. Protein sequence: CASREGRAMGTEAFF.

The gene calls are TRBV15 and TRBJ2-1; D not certain. Germline CDR1 reads LNHNV; CDR2 reads YYDKDF (reference sequence). The CDR3 has 16 residues. V lost 5 bases to trimming and J lost 4 bases, with 18 bases between them. The CDR3 DNA reads TGTGCCACCAGCGGGGATCAGTCGCAGAATTACAATGAGCAGTTCTTC. It translates to CATSGDQSQNYNEQFF.

The chain has TRBV29-1 and TRBJ2-3, with 7 bases matching TRBD2. The CDR3 has 18 amino acids. V was pared by 0 bases and J by 2 bases, with 14 bases of the junction left unmatched. CDR1 is SQVTM, CDR2 ANQGSEA, per germline. The DNA of the CDR3 is TGCAGCGTTGAAGACCCTGCGGGAGAACTATACTTCACAGATACGCAGTATTTT. This sequence encodes CSVEDPAGELYFTDTQYF.

The CDR3 sequence is CASSLAASGRANNEQFF. In DNA form, the CDR3 reads TGTGCCAGCAGTTTAGCAGCTAGCGGGAGGGCCAACAATGAGCAGTTCTTC. The chain employs TRBV28 and TRBJ2-1; TRBD2 agrees at 12 bases. V dropped 2 bases and J dropped 5; count of bases not matched to a gene: 7. CDR1 is MDHEN and CDR2 is SYDVKM in the germline V gene. CDR3 size: 17 residues. The full variable domain, its missing parts supplied by reference TRBV28 and TRBJ2-1, is DVKVTQSSRYLVKRTGEKVFLECVQDMDHENMFWYRQDPGLGLRLIYFSYDVKMKEKGDIPEGYSVSREKKERFSLILESASTNQTSMYLCASSLAASGRANNEQFFGPGTRLTVL.

The rearrangement joins TRBV7-2 to TRBJ2-5; 7 positions agree with TRBD2. The J segment lost 4 bases and the V segment lost 6 bases, leaving 8 bases of the junction unmatched. CDR3 length: 14 residues. Germline V lookup: CDR1 SGHTA, CDR2 FQGNSA. CDR3 nucleotide sequence: TGTGCCAGCAGATCCGGTGGGAGGGGAGAGACCCAGTACTTC. It is translated as CASRSGGRGETQYF.

This clonotype was counted between two and nine times. This chain joins TRBV5-1 and TRBJ2-7, with D unclear. The CDR3 is made up of 11 amino acids. V was cut by 1 base and J by 5 bases, with 4 bases left in between. Germline loops: CDR1 SGHRS, CDR2 YFSETQ. CDR3 loop: CASSLSDEQYF. The CDR3 DNA follows: TGCGCCAGCAGCTTGAGCGACGAGCAGTACTTC. Full variable domain (outside the CDR3, taken from reference TRBV5-1 and TRBJ2-7): KAGVTQTPRYLIKTRGQQVTLSCSPISGHRSVSWYQQTPGQGLQFLFEYFSETQRNKGNFPGRFSGRQFSNSRSEMNVSTLELGDSALYLCASSLSDEQYFGPGTRLTVT.

The V and J genes are TRBV6-1 and TRBJ2-7; 9 bases map to TRBD2. The CDR3 length is 18 residues. CDR1 and CDR2 from the germline V gene are MNHNS and SASEGT. V lost 5 bases, J lost 6 bases, and 20 bases stayed unmatched. The CDR3 bases are TGTGCCAGCAGTCGTAGCGGGAGAACTCGTCAATGGGTAGGCGAGCAGTACTTC. Translation gives CASSRSGRTRQWVGEQYF.

This clonotype was observed many times. The genes are TRBV28 and TRBJ1-5, with TRBD1 identical over 9 bases. V was clipped by 5 bases and J by 1 base; unmatched bases: 18. The germline CDR1 and CDR2 sequences are MDHEN and SYDVKM. This CDR3 contains 20 residues. The CDR3 coding sequence is TGTGCCAGCAGTCCGCACCACAGGGGGCCCAACCCCGAGAGCAATCAGCCCCAGCATTTT. Its protein product is CASSPHHRGPNPESNQPQHF.

This clonotype has a handful of counts. J is TRBJ2-1 and V is TRBV12-3 or TRBV12-4; D is perhaps TRBD1 or TRBD2 (6 bases each). The CDR3 has 14 amino acids. The ends were cut back, 6 bases at V and 3 bases at J, with 12 bases in the middle. CDR3 in DNA: TGTGCCAGCAGCTCGAGGGGGGACTACAATGAGCAGTTCTTC. Translation gives CASSSRGDYNEQFF.

Only a few counts were recorded for this clonotype. This sequence joins TRBV20-1 and TRBJ1-1, with TRBD1 as a possible D gene (5 bases). Trimming stripped 1 base from V and 5 bases from J, with 17 bases between. From germline, CDR1 is DFQATT and CDR2 SNEGSKA (reference sequence). The CDR3 consists of 15 residues. CDR3 amino acids: CSARGLGRSETEAFF. The CDR3 coding sequence is TGCAGTGCTAGAGGGCTGGGGCGCTCAGAAACTGAAGCTTTCTTT.

Of note for this clonotype: A read error may produce the germline difference seen at one junction end. The chain uses TRBV5-5 and TRBJ2-7; no reliable D call. Germline lookup yields CDR1 SGHKS and CDR2 YYEKEE (reference sequence). The CDR3 has 12 amino acids. The CDR3 protein is CASSFSPYGQYF. DNA for the CDR3: TGTGCCAGCAGCTTTAGTCCATACGGGCAGTACTTC.

This clonotype was observed many times. The chain recombines TRBV20-1 with TRBJ1-4, with TRBD1 as a possible D gene (5 bases). V was trimmed by 6 bases and J by 8 bases, leaving 19 bases between them. Per germline, CDR1 DFQATT and CDR2 SNEGSKA (reference sequence). CDR3 length: 14 amino acids. CDR3 sequence reads: CSAAPGLAHEKLFF. The CDR3, as DNA: TGCAGTGCAGCCCCGGGACTTGCTCACGAAAAACTGTTTTTT.

Only a few counts were recorded for this clonotype. The J gene is TRBJ2-5, the V gene TRBV30; TRBD2 is a possible D gene (5 bases). CDR3 length: 14 amino acids. Trimming removed 2 bases at V and 3 bases at J, with 13 bases between. In germline, CDR1 is GTSNPN, CDR2 SVGIG (reference sequence). CDR3 protein: CAWSWRGYEETQYF. The CDR3 coding sequence is TGTGCCTGGAGTTGGCGAGGGTATGAAGAGACCCAGTACTTC.

The table lists this clonotype with a few counts. CDR3 coding DNA: TGTGCCAGCAGTGCTGTCCCGAACACTGAAGCTTTCTTT. It specifies CASSAVPNTEAFF. V is TRBV6-1 and J is TRBJ1-1; the D is unclear. Trimming took off 4 bases at V and 1 base at J, with 7 bases between the two ends. This CDR3 contains 13 residues. Germline loops: CDR1 MNHNS, CDR2 SASEGT.

The sample holds many counts of this clonotype. The chain carries TRBV28 and TRBJ2-7; tentative D call: TRBD2 (5 bases). CDR3 length: 13 residues. Trimming took 7 bases from V and 7 from J, leaving 17 bases between them. Per germline, CDR1 MDHEN and CDR2 SYDVKM. CDR3 region: CASTLAPAREQYF. Written as DNA, the CDR3 is TGTGCCAGCACCCTAGCCCCCGCCAGGGAGCAGTACTTC.

J is TRBJ2-2 and V is TRBV15, with 13 bases identical to TRBD2. V was pared by 2 bases and J by 2 bases, with 8 bases of the junction left unmatched. Germline V gene sequence: CDR1 LNHNV, CDR2 YYDKDF (reference sequence). The CDR3 loop spans 19 amino acids. CDR3 coding DNA: TGTGCCACCAGCAGATCTTGGACTAGCGGGAGAACCAACACCGGGGAGCTGTTTTTT. The encoded protein is CATSRSWTSGRTNTGELFF.

At least ten counts were recorded for this clonotype. V and J are TRBV28 and TRBJ1-5, with no clear D. The V and J ends lost 1 base and 0 bases respectively, with 19 bases between them. Germline assignment: CDR1 MDHEN and CDR2 SYDVKM. The CDR3 runs 19 residues. The CDR3 spells CASSLYVLPDLYSNQPQHF. Written as DNA, the CDR3 is TGTGCCAGCAGTTTATACGTTCTGCCCGACCTTTATAGCAATCAGCCCCAGCATTTT.

This clonotype appeared many times. This chain links TRBV11-2 with TRBJ2-6; D uncertain. Trimming stripped 6 bases from V and 0 bases from J, with 18 bases between. This CDR3 is 18 amino acids long. The germline V gene encodes CDR1 SGHAT and CDR2 FQNNGV. CDR3 nucleotides: TGTGCCAGCAGGGGGTGGGTGGCTTCGAGCTCTGGGGCCAACGTCCTGACTTTC. Its translation is CASRGWVASSSGANVLTF.

This clonotype has a count of ten or more. This chain connects TRBV12-3 or TRBV12-4 to TRBJ2-7, with 8 bases matching TRBD2. After removal of 5 bases from V and 5 bases from J, the junction contained 11 bases not matched to a gene. The CDR3 contains 15 residues. The CDR3 sequence is CASSPRSGSRNEQYF. For the CDR3, the DNA is TGTGCCAGCAGTCCTCGAAGCGGGAGTCGCAACGAGCAGTACTTC.

This clonotype was detected a few times. This sequence joins TRBV6-2 or TRBV6-3 and TRBJ2-1; 7 positions match TRBD2. J lost 0 bases, V lost 6 bases, and 2 bases had no gene match. The CDR3 extends over 14 amino acids. Germline V gives CDR1 MNHEY, CDR2 SVGEGT. CDR3 in amino acids: CASRGGSSYNEQFF. CDR3 nucleotides: TGTGCCAGCAGGGGCGGGAGCTCCTACAATGAGCAGTTCTTC.

The chain couples TRBV5-6 to TRBJ2-7; no firm D call. This CDR3 region has 13 residues. Germline V lookup: CDR1 SGHDT, CDR2 YYEEEE. Trimming removed 3 bases from V and 5 bases from J, with 12 bases in between. The CDR3 DNA follows: TGTGCCAGCAGCTCCGTCAGAGGCGACGAGCAGTACTTC. Translated, it gives CASSSVRGDEQYF.

The table lists this clonotype with many counts. V gene TRBV28 combines with J gene TRBJ1-1; unclear D gene. From germline, CDR1 is MDHEN and CDR2 SYDVKM. This CDR3 region has 15 residues. V was clipped by 6 bases and J by 1 base, with 15 bases between them. CDR3 DNA sequence: TGTGCCAGCAGACCGGGCGTCGCGGGGAACACTGAAGCTTTCTTT. It encodes CASRPGVAGNTEAFF.

This clonotype was observed a few times. The rearrangement uses TRBV6-1 and TRBJ2-7; 11 nucleotides agree with TRBD1. CDR3 length: 16 residues. Germline V gene data show CDR1 as MNHNS and CDR2 as SASEGT. Losses at the gene ends were 5 bases for V and 3 bases for J; bases not matched to a gene: 9. The CDR3 sequence: CASSPRGQGANYEQYF. The CDR3, as DNA: TGTGCCAGCAGTCCCCGTGGACAGGGGGCCAACTACGAGCAGTACTTC.

The sample holds a few counts of this clonotype. The chain links TRBV20-1 to TRBJ2-7, with 9 bases lining up with TRBD2. The V gene end was trimmed by 6 bases and the J gene end by 0 bases; junction bases not matched to a gene: 3. Germline V lookup: CDR1 DFQATT, CDR2 SNEGSKA (reference sequence). The CDR3 totals 13 residues. CDR3 amino acids: CSANSGGSYEQYF. Written as DNA, the CDR3 is TGCAGTGCGAATAGCGGGGGCTCCTACGAGCAGTACTTC.

The rearrangement joins TRBV10-3 to TRBJ2-3, with 7 bases identical to TRBD1. CDR3 size: 14 residues. Germline-derived CDR1 and CDR2 are ENHRY and SYGVKD. The J segment lost 3 bases and the V segment lost 6 bases, leaving 6 bases of the junction unmatched. The CDR3 loop reads CAIRLDRVTDTQYF. DNA of the CDR3: TGTGCCATCAGATTAGACAGGGTGACAGATACGCAGTATTTT.

This rearrangement joins TRBV2 to TRBJ1-2; TRBD1 might be the D (6 bases). The CDR3 extends over 14 amino acids. Germline assignment: CDR1 SNHLY and CDR2 FYNNEI. The germline V and J ends were trimmed by 7 bases and 6 bases, with 18 bases remaining between them. This CDR3 is CASIPRTVADGYTF. In nucleotides, the CDR3 is TGTGCCAGCATCCCCCGGACAGTAGCGGATGGCTACACCTTC.

Concerning this clonotype itself: A single base separates this from a much larger clone, so it may be a read error. The V and J genes are TRBV7-2 and TRBJ2-7; D may be TRBD2 (6 bases). Germline lookup yields CDR1 SGHTA and CDR2 FQGNSA. CDR3 length equals 14 residues. The ends were cut back, 4 bases at V and 7 bases at J, with 17 bases in the middle. CDR3 nucleotide sequence: TGTGCCAGCAGCTCAGGATCGCGGGCGGGGGAGCAGTACTTC. Amino acids: CASSSGSRAGEQYF.

This clonotype was observed a few times. The chain joins TRBV6-1 to TRBJ1-5; D is unresolved. The V gene lost 6 bases and the J gene lost 1 base, with 10 bases spanning the gap. CDR3 length: 14 amino acids. Germline lookup yields CDR1 MNHNS and CDR2 SASEGT. The CDR3 coding sequence is TGTGCCAGCAGGGACGGACGAAGCAATCAGCCCCAGCATTTT. This encodes CASRDGRSNQPQHF.